This T cell receptor (beta chain) is from a study of cytomegalovirus exposure and HLA in healthy donors. Study-wide results and caveats: Information on immune exposure was restricted to one variable (CMV serostatus).

As for this clone: The antigen is unknown.

The CDR3 has 18 residues. V was shortened by 3 bases and J by 2 bases, with 19 bases between the two germline ends. CDR1 is MDHEN, CDR2 SYDVKM, per germline. It was with 60 Vbeta and 13 Jbeta primers that the PCR ran. In the original analysis: In a later analysis, approximately 73 million unique TCR beta chains included roughly 11 million shared by two or more donors. TCRdb's copy holds only in-frame clones and misses some; the assay was immunoSEQ multiplex PCR. V, J and clone size were drawn from that table, and D and trimming were deduced from the DNA. In the table there are about 190,000 clones, roughly 85% of which are singletons.

The sequence derives from a woman aged 18-29 years in good health and CMV-seronegative. Specimen: PBMCs. The rearrangement uses TRBV28 and TRBJ2-2; TRBD2 might be the D (6 bases). In DNA form, the CDR3 reads TGTGCCAGCAGTTTTAACGGGAGCCCTCTAATTAACACCGGGGAGCTGTTTTTT. As protein: CASSFNGSPLINTGELFF. The whole variable domain, remainder taken from reference TRBV28 and TRBJ2-2, is DVKVTQSSRYLVKRTGEKVFLECVQDMDHENMFWYRQDPGLGLRLIYFSYDVKMKEKGDIPEGYSVSREKKERFSLILESASTNQTSMYLCASSFNGSPLINTGELFFGEGSRLTVL.